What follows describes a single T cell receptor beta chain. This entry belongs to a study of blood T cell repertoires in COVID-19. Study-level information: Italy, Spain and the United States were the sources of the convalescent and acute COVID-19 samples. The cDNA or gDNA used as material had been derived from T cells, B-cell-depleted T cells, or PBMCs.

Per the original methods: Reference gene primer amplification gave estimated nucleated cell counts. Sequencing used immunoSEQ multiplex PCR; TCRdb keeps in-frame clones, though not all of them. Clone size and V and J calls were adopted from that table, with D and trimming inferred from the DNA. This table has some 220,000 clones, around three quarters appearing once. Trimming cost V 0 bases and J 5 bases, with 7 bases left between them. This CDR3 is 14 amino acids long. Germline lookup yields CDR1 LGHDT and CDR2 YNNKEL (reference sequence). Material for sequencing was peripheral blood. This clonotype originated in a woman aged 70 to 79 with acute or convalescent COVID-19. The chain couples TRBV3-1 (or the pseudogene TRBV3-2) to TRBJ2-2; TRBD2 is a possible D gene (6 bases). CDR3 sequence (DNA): TGTGCCAGCAGCCAAGATGGAGGGACCGGGGAGCTGTTTTTT. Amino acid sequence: CASSQDGGTGELFF.